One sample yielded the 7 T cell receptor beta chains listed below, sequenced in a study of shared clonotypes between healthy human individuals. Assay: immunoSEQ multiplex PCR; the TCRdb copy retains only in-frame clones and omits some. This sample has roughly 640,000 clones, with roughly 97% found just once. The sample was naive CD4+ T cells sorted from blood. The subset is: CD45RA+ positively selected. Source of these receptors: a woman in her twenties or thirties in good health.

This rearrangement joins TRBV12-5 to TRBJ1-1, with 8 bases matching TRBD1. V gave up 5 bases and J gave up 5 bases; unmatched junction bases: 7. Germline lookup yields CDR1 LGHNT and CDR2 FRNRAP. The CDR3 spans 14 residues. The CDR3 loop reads CASGTGQGGTEAFF. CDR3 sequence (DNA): TGTGCTAGTGGTACCGGACAGGGAGGAACTGAAGCTTTCTTT.

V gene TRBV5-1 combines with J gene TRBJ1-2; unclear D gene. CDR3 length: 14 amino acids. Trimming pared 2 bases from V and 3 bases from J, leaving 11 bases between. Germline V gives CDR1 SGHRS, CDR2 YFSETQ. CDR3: CASSLSERDYGYTF. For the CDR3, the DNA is TGCGCCAGCAGCTTAAGTGAACGGGACTATGGCTACACCTTC.

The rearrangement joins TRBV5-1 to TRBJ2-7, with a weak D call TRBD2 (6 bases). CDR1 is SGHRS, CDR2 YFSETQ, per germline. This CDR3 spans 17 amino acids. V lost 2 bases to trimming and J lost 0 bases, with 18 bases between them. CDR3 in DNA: TGCGCCAGCAGCTTTTCCTACGGGAGACAGAGCTCCTACGAGCAGTACTTC. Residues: CASSFSYGRQSSYEQYF.

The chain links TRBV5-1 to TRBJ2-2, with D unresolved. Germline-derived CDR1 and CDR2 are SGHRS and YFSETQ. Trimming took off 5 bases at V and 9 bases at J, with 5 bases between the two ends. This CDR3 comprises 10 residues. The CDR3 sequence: CASRDRELFF. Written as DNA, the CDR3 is TGCGCCAGCAGGGATCGGGAGCTGTTTTTT. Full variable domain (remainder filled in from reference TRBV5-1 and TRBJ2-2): KAGVTQTPRYLIKTRGQQVTLSCSPISGHRSVSWYQQTPGQGLQFLFEYFSETQRNKGNFPGRFSGRQFSNSRSEMNVSTLELGDSALYLCASRDRELFFGEGSRLTVL.

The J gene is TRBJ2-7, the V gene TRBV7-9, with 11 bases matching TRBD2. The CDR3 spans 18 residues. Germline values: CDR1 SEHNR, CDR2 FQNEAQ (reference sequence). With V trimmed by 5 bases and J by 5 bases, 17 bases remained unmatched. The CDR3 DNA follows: TGTGCCAGCAGCCCGGGACTAGCGGTGAACTTTCTGACCCACGAGCAGTACTTC. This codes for CASSPGLAVNFLTHEQYF.

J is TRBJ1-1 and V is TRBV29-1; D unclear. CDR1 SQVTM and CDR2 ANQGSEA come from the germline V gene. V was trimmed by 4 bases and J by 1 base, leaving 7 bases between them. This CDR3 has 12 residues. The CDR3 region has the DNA TGCAGCGTTGTGTGGGGGAACACTGAAGCTTTCTTT. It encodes CSVVWGNTEAFF.

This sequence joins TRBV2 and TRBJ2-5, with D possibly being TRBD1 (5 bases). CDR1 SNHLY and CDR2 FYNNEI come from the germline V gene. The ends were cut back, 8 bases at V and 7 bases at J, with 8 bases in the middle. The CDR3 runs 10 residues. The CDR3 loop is CASQGATQYF. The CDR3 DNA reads TGTGCCAGCCAGGGCGCGACCCAGTACTTC.